One sample yielded the 5 T cell receptor beta chains listed below, sequenced in a study of spatial heterogeneity in lung cancer. These receptors have no identified antigens. As to time point: sample taken at primary tumor resection. Study results and caveats: Mutation counts in tumors were tracked by counts of expanded intratumoral alpha and beta TCRs.

One entry per CDR3 protein, called by TCRdb with MiXCR from the 5' RACE reads. Of about 18,000 distinct CDR3 sequences in the sample, roughly 7.5% were seen once. Here the sequenced sample was lung tumor tissue, taken at surgery. These receptors were collected from a male donor with early-stage non-small cell lung cancer.

Note on this clonotype: A read error may explain this, as a much larger clone is one base away. The chain links TRBV24-1 to TRBJ1-1; no clear D. The CDR3 has 13 amino acids. The V gene's germline CDR1 is KGHDR and CDR2 SFDVKD. The CDR3 sequence: CATSDLGRTEAYF. For the CDR3, the DNA is TGTGCCACCAGTGATTTAGGAAGGACTGAAGCTTACTTT.

This clonotype appeared many times. The chain carries TRBV5-1 and TRBJ2-2; unclear D gene. The V gene's germline CDR1 is SGHRS and CDR2 YFSETQ. CDR3 length equals 13 residues. V lost 7 bases, J lost 3 bases, and 10 bases lay in between. CDR3 sequence (DNA): TGCGCCAGCCGATCGGCCGACACCGGGGAGCTGTTTTTT. It yields the protein CASRSADTGELFF.

This clonotype was seen at least ten times. This chain uses TRBV7-8 with TRBJ1-1; no clear D. Germline-derived CDR1 and CDR2 are SGHVS and FQNEAQ. CDR3 length: 13 residues. V lost 4 bases and J 7 bases, leaving 13 bases between the germline ends. In DNA, the CDR3 is TGTGCCAGCAGCTCCCACGGGAGGAGTGAAGCTTTCTTT. This gives the protein CASSSHGRSEAFF.

The chain recombines TRBV7-2 with TRBJ2-7; no definite D call. The CDR3 loop spans 13 amino acids. V was shortened by 8 bases and J by 0 bases, with 11 bases between the two germline ends. Germline values: CDR1 SGHTA, CDR2 FQGNSA. The CDR3 loop is CASGAVSSYEQYF. In DNA form, the CDR3 reads TGTGCCAGCGGAGCAGTCAGCTCCTACGAGCAGTACTTC.

The J gene is TRBJ1-6, the V gene TRBV13; 11 nucleotides agree with TRBD1. V dropped 8 bases and J dropped 4; count of bases not matched to a gene: 4. The CDR3 sequence is 15 residues long. Germline-derived CDR1 and CDR2 are PRHDT and FYEKMQ (reference sequence). The CDR3 DNA follows: TGTGCCAGCCGGGACAGGGGGATTTATAATTCACCCCTCCACTTT. This gives the protein CASRDRGIYNSPLHF.